This is a list of T cell receptor beta chains from one sample in a study of blood T cell repertoires in COVID-19. Here immunoSEQ multiplex PCR was the method, and the copy in TCRdb shows in-frame clones only, minus some. The repertoire has about 75,000 clones, about 88% of them found once; the top ten carry 9.1%. Sequencing was carried out using peripheral blood. Receptors originate from a human donor in a cohort sampled during active COVID-19. The CDR3 runs from the conserved cysteine through the conserved F or W. The order of the fields is J gene, clone size, V gene, CDR3 length, CDR3 protein. Some rows have no size entry. The others give once, few or many, or a class for an expanded clone.

j_call: TRBJ1-2
clone_size: few
v_call: TRBV3-1/TRBV3-2
cdr3_length: 13
cdr3_aa: CASSQEQFYGYTF

j_call: TRBJ2-7
clone_size: NA
v_call: TRBV7-9
cdr3_length: 15
cdr3_aa: CASSLGGQGNYEQYF

j_call: TRBJ1-4
clone_size: NA
v_call: TRBV3-1/TRBV3-2
cdr3_length: 17
cdr3_aa: CASSQAEKGATNEKLFF

j_call: TRBJ2-7
clone_size: NA
v_call: TRBV4-1
cdr3_length: 16
cdr3_aa: CASSLSPGQGAYEQYF

j_call: TRBJ2-7
clone_size: NA
v_call: TRBV28
cdr3_length: 14
cdr3_aa: CASSSPRTNREQYF

j_call: TRBJ2-1
clone_size: NA
v_call: TRBV5-6
cdr3_length: 12
cdr3_aa: CASSFQYNEQFF

j_call: TRBJ1-1
clone_size: NA
v_call: TRBV6-6
cdr3_length: 15
cdr3_aa: CASSYSRTGGAEAFF

j_call: TRBJ2-7
clone_size: NA
v_call: TRBV7-7
cdr3_length: 15
cdr3_aa: CASSPHPDSRYEQYF

j_call: TRBJ2-3
clone_size: NA
v_call: TRBV6-5
cdr3_length: 15
cdr3_aa: CASSLLAGGGDTQYF

j_call: TRBJ1-2
clone_size: NA
v_call: TRBV19
cdr3_length: 14
cdr3_aa: CASSNRGLIYGYTF

j_call: TRBJ1-1
clone_size: NA
v_call: TRBV28
cdr3_length: 14
cdr3_aa: CASMVGSRGTEAFF

j_call: TRBJ2-5
clone_size: NA
v_call: TRBV29-1
cdr3_length: 11
cdr3_aa: CSVRGRETQYF

j_call: TRBJ2-1
clone_size: few
v_call: TRBV5-1
cdr3_length: 16
cdr3_aa: CASSSLGLAGGNEQFF

j_call: TRBJ2-2
clone_size: NA
v_call: TRBV27
cdr3_length: 16
cdr3_aa: CASSLGLAGVSGELFF

j_call: TRBJ2-1
clone_size: NA
v_call: TRBV19
cdr3_length: 15
cdr3_aa: CASSMTGEAYNEQFF

j_call: TRBJ2-5
clone_size: NA
v_call: TRBV19
cdr3_length: 16
cdr3_aa: CASSPPRQGSVETQYF

j_call: TRBJ2-3
clone_size: NA
v_call: TRBV29-1
cdr3_length: 15
cdr3_aa: CSVEDLGQRTDTQYF

j_call: TRBJ2-1
clone_size: NA
v_call: TRBV29-1
cdr3_length: 14
cdr3_aa: CSVAAGGYAGEQFF

j_call: TRBJ2-2
clone_size: NA
v_call: TRBV5-5
cdr3_length: 17
cdr3_aa: CASSLVPSGSYDGELFF

j_call: TRBJ2-3
clone_size: NA
v_call: TRBV19
cdr3_length: 16
cdr3_aa: CASSRGQGQSTDTQYF

j_call: TRBJ1-2
clone_size: NA
v_call: TRBV19
cdr3_length: 13
cdr3_aa: CASRPGQGSGYTF

j_call: TRBJ1-3
clone_size: once
v_call: TRBV9
cdr3_length: 17
cdr3_aa: CASSVGQGAQSGNTIYF

j_call: TRBJ2-3
clone_size: few
v_call: TRBV4-1
cdr3_length: 15
cdr3_aa: CASSLQGFGTDTQYF

j_call: TRBJ2-3
clone_size: few
v_call: TRBV3-1/TRBV3-2
cdr3_length: 19
cdr3_aa: CASSRGLAGDLDSTDTQYF

j_call: TRBJ2-7
clone_size: NA
v_call: TRBV6-5
cdr3_length: 13
cdr3_aa: CASSTDRVGEQYF

j_call: TRBJ2-1
clone_size: NA
v_call: TRBV28
cdr3_length: 17
cdr3_aa: CASSFWGSGGSYNEQFF

j_call: TRBJ2-1
clone_size: NA
v_call: TRBV9
cdr3_length: 15
cdr3_aa: CASSQGAGVYNEQFF

j_call: TRBJ1-1
clone_size: NA
v_call: TRBV19
cdr3_length: 14
cdr3_aa: CASSSARVNTEAFF

j_call: TRBJ2-3
clone_size: NA
v_call: TRBV18
cdr3_length: 16
cdr3_aa: CASSPTRQGYTDTQYF